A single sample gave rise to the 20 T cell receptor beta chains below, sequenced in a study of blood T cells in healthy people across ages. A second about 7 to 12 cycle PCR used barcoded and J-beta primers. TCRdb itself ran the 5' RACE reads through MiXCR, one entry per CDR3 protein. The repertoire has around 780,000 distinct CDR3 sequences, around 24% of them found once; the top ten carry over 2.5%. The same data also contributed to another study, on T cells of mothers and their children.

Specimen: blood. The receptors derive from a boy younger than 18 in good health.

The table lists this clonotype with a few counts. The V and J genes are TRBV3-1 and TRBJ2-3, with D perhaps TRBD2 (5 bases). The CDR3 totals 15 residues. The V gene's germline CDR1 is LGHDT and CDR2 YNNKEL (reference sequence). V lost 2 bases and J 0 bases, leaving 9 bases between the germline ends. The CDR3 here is CASSQTRASTDTQYF. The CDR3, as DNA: TGTGCCAGCAGCCAAACTAGGGCTAGCACAGATACGCAGTATTTT.

The CDR3: CASSFGPVDDEQFF. CDR3 nucleotide sequence: TGTGCCAGCAGTTTCGGCCCGGTGGACGATGAGCAGTTCTTC. The chain uses TRBV28 and TRBJ2-1; D call uncertain. The CDR3 is 14 residues long. Germline CDR1 is MDHEN and CDR2 is SYDVKM. Trimming left V 3 bases short and J 8 bases short, with 14 bases between. Combining the CDR3 with reference TRBV28 and TRBJ2-1 gives the whole variable domain DVKVTQSSRYLVKRTGEKVFLECVQDMDHENMFWYRQDPGLGLRLIYFSYDVKMKEKGDIPEGYSVSREKKERFSLILESASTNQTSMYLCASSFGPVDDEQFFGPGTRLTVL.

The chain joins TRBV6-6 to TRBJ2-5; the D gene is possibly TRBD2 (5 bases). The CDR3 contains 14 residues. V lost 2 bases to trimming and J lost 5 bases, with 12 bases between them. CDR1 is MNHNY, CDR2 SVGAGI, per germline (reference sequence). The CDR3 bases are TGTGCCAGCAGTTACGAAGGTTGGAGGGAGACCCAGTACTTC. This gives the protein CASSYEGWRETQYF.

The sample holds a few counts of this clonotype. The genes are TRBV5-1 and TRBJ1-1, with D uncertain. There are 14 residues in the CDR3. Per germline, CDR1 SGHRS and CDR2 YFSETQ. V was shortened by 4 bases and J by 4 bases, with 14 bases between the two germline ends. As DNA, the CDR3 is TGCGCCAGCAGCCACCAAGTCGGGAGCACTGAAGCTTTCTTT. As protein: CASSHQVGSTEAFF. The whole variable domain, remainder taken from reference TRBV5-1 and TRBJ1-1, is KAGVTQTPRYLIKTRGQQVTLSCSPISGHRSVSWYQQTPGQGLQFLFEYFSETQRNKGNFPGRFSGRQFSNSRSEMNVSTLELGDSALYLCASSHQVGSTEAFFGQGTRLTVV.

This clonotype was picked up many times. The CDR3 region is CASSQVTGGQETQYF. Here the CDR3 DNA reads TGCGCCAGCAGCCAAGTGACAGGGGGACAAGAGACCCAGTACTTC. The V call is TRBV4-1, the J call TRBJ2-5; 9 positions agree with TRBD1. This CDR3 has 15 amino acids. J lost 2 bases, V lost 1 base, and 2 bases had no gene match. Germline loops: CDR1 MGHRA, CDR2 YSYEKL.

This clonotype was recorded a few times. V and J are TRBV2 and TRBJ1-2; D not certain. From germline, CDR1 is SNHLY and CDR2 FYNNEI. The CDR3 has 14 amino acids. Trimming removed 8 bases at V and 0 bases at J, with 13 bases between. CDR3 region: CASVGYTANYGYTF. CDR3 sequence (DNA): TGTGCCAGCGTTGGTTACACAGCTAACTATGGCTACACCTTC.

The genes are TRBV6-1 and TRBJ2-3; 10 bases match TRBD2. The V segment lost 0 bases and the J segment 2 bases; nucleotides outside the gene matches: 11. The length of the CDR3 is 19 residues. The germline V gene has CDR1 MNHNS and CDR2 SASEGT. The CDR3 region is CASSEALLASGRNTDTQYF. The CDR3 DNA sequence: TGTGCCAGCAGTGAAGCGCTTCTGGCTAGCGGGAGAAACACAGATACGCAGTATTTT.

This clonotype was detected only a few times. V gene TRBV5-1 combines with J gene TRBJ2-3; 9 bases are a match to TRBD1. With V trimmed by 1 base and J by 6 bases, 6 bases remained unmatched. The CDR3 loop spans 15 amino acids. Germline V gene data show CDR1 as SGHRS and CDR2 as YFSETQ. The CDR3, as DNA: TGCGCCAGCAGCTTGTTTCCGGACAGGGGTGATACGCAGTATTTT. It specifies CASSLFPDRGDTQYF.

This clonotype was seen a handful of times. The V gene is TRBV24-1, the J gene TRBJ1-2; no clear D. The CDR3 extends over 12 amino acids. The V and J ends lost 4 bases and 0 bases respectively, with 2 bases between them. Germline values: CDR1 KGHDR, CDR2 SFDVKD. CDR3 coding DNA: TGTGCCACCAGTGACACTAACTATGGCTACACCTTC. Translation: CATSDTNYGYTF.

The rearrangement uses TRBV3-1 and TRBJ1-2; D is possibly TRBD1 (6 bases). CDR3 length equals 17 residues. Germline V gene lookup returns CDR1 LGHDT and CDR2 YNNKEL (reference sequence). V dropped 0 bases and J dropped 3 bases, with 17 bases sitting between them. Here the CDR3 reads CASSQDGLGRGHYGYTF. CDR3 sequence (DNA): TGTGCCAGCAGCCAAGACGGTCTGGGCAGGGGACACTATGGCTACACCTTC.

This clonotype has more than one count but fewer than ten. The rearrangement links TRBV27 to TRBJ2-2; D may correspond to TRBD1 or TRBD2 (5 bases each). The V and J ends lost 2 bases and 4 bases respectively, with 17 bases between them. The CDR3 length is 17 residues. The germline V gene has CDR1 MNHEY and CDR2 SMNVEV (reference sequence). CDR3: CASSLVPGRAGTGELFF. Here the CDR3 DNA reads TGTGCCAGCAGTTTAGTCCCCGGCAGGGCGGGCACCGGGGAGCTGTTTTTT.

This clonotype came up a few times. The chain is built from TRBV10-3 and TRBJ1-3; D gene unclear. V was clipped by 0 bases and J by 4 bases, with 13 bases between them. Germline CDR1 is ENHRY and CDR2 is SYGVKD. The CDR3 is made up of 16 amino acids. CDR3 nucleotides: TGTGCCATCAGTGAGTCGTTTGACCGGAAAGGAAACACCATATATTTT. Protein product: CAISESFDRKGNTIYF.

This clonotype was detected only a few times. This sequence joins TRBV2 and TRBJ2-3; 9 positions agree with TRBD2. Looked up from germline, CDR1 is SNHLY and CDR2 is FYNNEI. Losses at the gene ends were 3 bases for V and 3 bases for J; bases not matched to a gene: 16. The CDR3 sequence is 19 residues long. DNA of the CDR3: TGTGCCAGCAGTGATCTCAGCAAGCTAGCGGGATTTACTACAGATACGCAGTATTTT. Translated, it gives CASSDLSKLAGFTTDTQYF.

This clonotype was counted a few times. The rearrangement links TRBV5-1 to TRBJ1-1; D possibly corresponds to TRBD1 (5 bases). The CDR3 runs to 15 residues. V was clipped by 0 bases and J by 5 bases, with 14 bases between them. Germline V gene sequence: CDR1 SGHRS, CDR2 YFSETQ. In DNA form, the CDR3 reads TGCGCCAGCAGCTTGGAGCCTCAGGGTAGAACTGAAGCTTTCTTT. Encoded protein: CASSLEPQGRTEAFF. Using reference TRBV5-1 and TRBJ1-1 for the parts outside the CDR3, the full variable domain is KAGVTQTPRYLIKTRGQQVTLSCSPISGHRSVSWYQQTPGQGLQFLFEYFSETQRNKGNFPGRFSGRQFSNSRSEMNVSTLELGDSALYLCASSLEPQGRTEAFFGQGTRLTVV.

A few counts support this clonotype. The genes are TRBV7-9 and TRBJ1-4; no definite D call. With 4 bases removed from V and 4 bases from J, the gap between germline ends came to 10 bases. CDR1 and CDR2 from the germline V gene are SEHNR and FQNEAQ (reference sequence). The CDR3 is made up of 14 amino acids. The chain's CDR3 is CASSSQTDNEKLFF. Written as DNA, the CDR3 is TGTGCCAGCAGCTCCCAAACAGATAATGAAAAACTGTTTTTT.

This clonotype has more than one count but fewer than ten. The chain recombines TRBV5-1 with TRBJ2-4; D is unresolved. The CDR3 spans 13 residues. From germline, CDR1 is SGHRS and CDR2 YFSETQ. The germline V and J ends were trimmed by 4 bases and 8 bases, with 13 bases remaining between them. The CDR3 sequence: CASSDLDGYIQYF. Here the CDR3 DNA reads TGCGCCAGCAGCGACCTGGACGGTTACATTCAGTACTTC. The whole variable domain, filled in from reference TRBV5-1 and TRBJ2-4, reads KAGVTQTPRYLIKTRGQQVTLSCSPISGHRSVSWYQQTPGQGLQFLFEYFSETQRNKGNFPGRFSGRQFSNSRSEMNVSTLELGDSALYLCASSDLDGYIQYFGAGTRLSVL.

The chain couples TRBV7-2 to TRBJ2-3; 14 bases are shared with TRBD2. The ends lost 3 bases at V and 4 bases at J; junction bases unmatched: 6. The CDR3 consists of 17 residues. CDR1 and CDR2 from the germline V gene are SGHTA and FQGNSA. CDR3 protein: CASSFGLAGGRSDTQYF. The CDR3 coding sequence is TGTGCCAGCAGCTTCGGACTAGCGGGGGGTAGGTCAGATACGCAGTATTTT.

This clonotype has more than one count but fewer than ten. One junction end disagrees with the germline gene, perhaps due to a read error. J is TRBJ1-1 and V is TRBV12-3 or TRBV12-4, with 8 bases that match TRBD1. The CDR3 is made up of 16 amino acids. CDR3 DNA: TGTGCCAGCAGAGACAGGGGACAACTAGCTAACACTGGAGCTTTCTTT. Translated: CASRDRGQLANTGAFF.

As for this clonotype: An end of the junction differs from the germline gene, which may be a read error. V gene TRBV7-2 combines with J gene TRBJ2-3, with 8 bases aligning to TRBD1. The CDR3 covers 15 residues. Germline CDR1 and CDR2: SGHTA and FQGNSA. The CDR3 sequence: CASSGTGAPPDTQSF. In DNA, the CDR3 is TGTGCCAGCTCCGGGACAGGAGCCCCCCCAGATACGCAGTCTTTT.

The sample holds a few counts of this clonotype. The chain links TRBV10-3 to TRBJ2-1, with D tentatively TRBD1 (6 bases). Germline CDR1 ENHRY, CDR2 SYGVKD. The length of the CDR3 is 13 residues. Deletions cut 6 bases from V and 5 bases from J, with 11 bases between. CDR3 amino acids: CAISLDRNNEQFF. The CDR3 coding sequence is TGTGCCATCAGCCTGGACAGAAACAATGAGCAGTTCTTC.